This T cell receptor beta chain was sequenced for a study of T cells after yellow fever vaccination. Study outcomes and limitations: Reappearance after the booster was observed for most primary-vaccination clones (96% CD4, about 91% CD8). Overall, a small share of clonotypes was seen in both CD4 and CD8 compartments. The secondary T-cell response peaked on day 5, not day 15, but was weaker.

Germline assignment: CDR1 LNHDA and CDR2 SQIVND (reference sequence). V gave up 5 bases and J gave up 2 bases; unmatched junction bases: 6. This CDR3 contains 15 residues. They built TCR cDNA with 5'RACE template switching, a step that put in a universal primer site and UMIs. TCRdb processed the 5' RACE reads anew with MiXCR; each CDR3 protein has one entry. Among more than 75,000 distinct CDR3 sequences listed, more than 7.5% were seen once. The material was CD8+ T cells not binding an NS4B(214-222) dextramer, sorted from PBMCs, obtained more than 13 days after the first yellow fever vaccination. The chain has TRBV19 and TRBJ2-5, with TRBD2 matching 9 bases. This clonotype was sampled from a man aged 18-30 years who received the YFV17D yellow fever vaccine. CDR3 DNA: TGTGCCAGTAGTCCAGCGGGGGGCTGGCAAGAGACCCAGTACTTC. Its translation is CASSPAGGWQETQYF.